Listed below are T cell receptor beta chains from one sample, sequenced in a study of T cells in Graves' hyperthyroidism and ophthalmopathy. TCRdb passed the multiplex PCR reads through MiXCR, listing each CDR3 protein once. Altogether 330,000 or so distinct CDR3 sequences are present, around 18% being singletons, with the ten largest covering less than 20%. The sequenced sample was blood. These TCRs come from a woman between 40 and 55 years old with Graves' ophthalmopathy. Both conserved end residues are part of each CDR3. A D gene is named only where the DNA matches it firmly. The listing skips clone size in some rows; elsewhere it reads once, few, many or a size class.

>TRBV19|many|NA|TRBJ2-7
CASSESNYEQYF
TGTGCCAGTTCTGAGTCGAACTACGAGCAGTACTTC
>TRBV18|many|NA|TRBJ1-2
CASSPVQGQYGYTF
TGTGCCAGCTCACCGGTACAGGGCCAGTATGGCTACACCTTC
>TRBV29-1|NA|TRBD1|TRBJ2-7
CSALPQDRVHEQYF
TGCAGCGCCTTACCTCAGGACAGGGTGCACGAGCAGTACTTC
>TRBV12-3/TRBV12-4|many|TRBD1|TRBJ1-1
CASSSGQVAEAFF
TGTGCCAGCAGTTCGGGACAGGTGGCTGAAGCTTTCTTT
>TRBV19|many|NA|TRBJ2-7
CASSMMGPYEQYF
TGTGCCAGTAGTATGATGGGCCCCTACGAGCAGTACTTC
>TRBV6-1|many|NA|TRBJ2-7
CASSESTAYYEQYF
TGTGCCAGCAGTGAATCGACGGCCTACTACGAGCAGTACTTC
>TRBV27|NA|TRBD2|TRBJ2-5
CASSPKTSGPETQYF
TGTGCCAGCAGTCCTAAGACTAGCGGCCCAGAGACCCAGTACTTC
>TRBV28|many|NA|TRBJ1-2
CASSVQGLYGYTF
TGTGCCAGCAGTGTGCAGGGCCTCTATGGCTACACCTTC
>TRBV11-3|many|NA|TRBJ2-1
CASSLGNYNEQFF
TGTGCCAGCAGCTTAGGGAACTACAATGAGCAGTTCTTC
>TRBV7-9|many|NA|TRBJ2-5
CASSSIEGHQETQYF
TGTGCCAGCAGCTCTATCGAAGGGCACCAAGAGACCCAGTACTTC
>TRBV5-5|many|NA|TRBJ1-3
CASSLGSWNTIYF
TGTGCCAGCAGCTTAGGGTCGTGGAACACCATATATTTT
>TRBV11-2|many|TRBD1|TRBJ2-5
CASSWTGIGETQYF
TGTGCCAGCAGCTGGACAGGGATTGGAGAGACCCAGTACTTC
>TRBV29-1|many|NA|TRBJ1-1
CSVGDVLTAFF
TGCAGCGTTGGGGACGTGTTGACAGCTTTCTTT